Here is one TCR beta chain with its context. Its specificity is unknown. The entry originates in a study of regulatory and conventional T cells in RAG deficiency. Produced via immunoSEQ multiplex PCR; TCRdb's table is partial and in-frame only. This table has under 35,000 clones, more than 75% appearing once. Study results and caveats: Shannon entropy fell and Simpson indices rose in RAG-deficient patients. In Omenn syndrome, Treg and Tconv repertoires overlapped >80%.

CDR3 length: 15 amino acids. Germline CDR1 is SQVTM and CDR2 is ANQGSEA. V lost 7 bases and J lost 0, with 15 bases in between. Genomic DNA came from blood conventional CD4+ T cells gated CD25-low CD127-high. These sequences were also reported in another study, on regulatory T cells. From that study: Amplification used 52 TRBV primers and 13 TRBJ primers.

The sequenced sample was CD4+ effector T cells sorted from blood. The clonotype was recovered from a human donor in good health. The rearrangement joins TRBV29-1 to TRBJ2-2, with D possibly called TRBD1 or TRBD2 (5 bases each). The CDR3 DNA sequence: TGCAGCGGGATCCGGGGCCTGACGAACACCGGGGAGCTGTTTTTT. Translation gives CSGIRGLTNTGELFF.